This entry describes one T cell receptor (beta chain). This clonotype was counted only a few times. The antigen it binds to is not known. Per-base qualities were not stored, and no clone one base away is much larger. This entry belongs to a study (dated by TCRdb to 2016 to 2017). Trimming takes 3 bases from V and 8 bases from J, and the germline ends sit 13 bases apart. CDR1 SGHTA and CDR2 FQGNSA were looked up in the germline V gene. The CDR3 contains 13 residues, cysteine and phenylalanine counted. The DNA shown is the 39-base CDR3, in frame from base 1. Library preparation was by RT-PCR. Reads for this sample came from an Illumina MiSeq. TCRdb passed the public sequencing reads through fastp at Q25 and MiXCR, retaining productive beta sequences. Rows with one shared CDR3 protein collapse into an entry with the most common genes and DNA. This sample holds 550,000 to 750,000 distinct CDR3 sequences; 12% to 15% were observed only once. The leading ten clones occupy 3% to 4.5% of the sample.

The source material was memory CD4+ T cells from blood. This TCR was recovered from a female donor in good health, serving as a healthy control. This chain joins TRBV7-2 to TRBJ1-2, with TRBD1 perhaps the D gene, on 5 matching bases. CDR3 reads: CASSFGREIGYTF. The nucleotide sequence is given as TGTGCCAGCAGCTTCGGCAGGGAGATCGGCTACACCTTC.